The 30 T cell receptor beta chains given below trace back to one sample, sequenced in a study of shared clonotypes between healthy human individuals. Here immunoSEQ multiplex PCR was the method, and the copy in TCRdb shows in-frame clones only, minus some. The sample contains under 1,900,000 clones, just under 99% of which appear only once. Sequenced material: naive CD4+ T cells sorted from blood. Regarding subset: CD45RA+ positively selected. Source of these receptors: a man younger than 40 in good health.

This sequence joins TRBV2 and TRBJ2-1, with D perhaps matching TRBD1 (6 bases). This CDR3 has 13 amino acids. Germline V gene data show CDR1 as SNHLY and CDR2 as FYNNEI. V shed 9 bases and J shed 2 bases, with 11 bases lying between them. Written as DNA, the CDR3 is TGTGCCAGAGAGAACAGGGCCTACAATGAGCAGTTCTTC. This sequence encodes CARENRAYNEQFF. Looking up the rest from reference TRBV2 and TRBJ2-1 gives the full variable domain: EPEVTQTPSHQVTQMGQEVILRCVPISNHLYFYWYRQILGQKVEFLVSFYNNEISEKSEIFDDQFSVERPDGSNFTLKIRSTKLEDSAMYFCARENRAYNEQFFGPGTRLTVL.

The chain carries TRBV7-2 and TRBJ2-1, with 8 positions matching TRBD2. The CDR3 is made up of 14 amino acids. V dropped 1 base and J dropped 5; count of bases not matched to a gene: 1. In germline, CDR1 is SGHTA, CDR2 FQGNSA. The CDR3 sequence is CASSLELADNEQFF. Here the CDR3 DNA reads TGTGCCAGCAGCTTAGAACTAGCGGACAATGAGCAGTTCTTC.

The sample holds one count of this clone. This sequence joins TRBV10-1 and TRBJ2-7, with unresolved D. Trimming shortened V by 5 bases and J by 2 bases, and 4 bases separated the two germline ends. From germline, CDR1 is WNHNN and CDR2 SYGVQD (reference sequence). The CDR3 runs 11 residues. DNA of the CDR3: TGCGCCAGCAGTAATGCCTACGAGCAGTACTTC. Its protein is CASSNAYEQYF.

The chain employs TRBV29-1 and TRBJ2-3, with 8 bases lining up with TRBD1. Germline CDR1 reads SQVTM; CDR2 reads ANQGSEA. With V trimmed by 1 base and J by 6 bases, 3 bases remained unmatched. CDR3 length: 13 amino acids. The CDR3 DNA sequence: TGCAGCGTTGAAGCCCAGGGGGCCGATACGCAGTATTTT. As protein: CSVEAQGADTQYF.

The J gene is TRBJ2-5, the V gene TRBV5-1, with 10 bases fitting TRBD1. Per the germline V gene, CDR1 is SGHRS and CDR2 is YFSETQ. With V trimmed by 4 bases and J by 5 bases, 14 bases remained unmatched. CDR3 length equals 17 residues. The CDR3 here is CASSRNRRDRGTETQYF. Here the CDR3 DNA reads TGCGCCAGCAGCCGAAACCGAAGGGACAGGGGTACCGAGACCCAGTACTTC. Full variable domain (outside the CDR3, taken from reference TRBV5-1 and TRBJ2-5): KAGVTQTPRYLIKTRGQQVTLSCSPISGHRSVSWYQQTPGQGLQFLFEYFSETQRNKGNFPGRFSGRQFSNSRSEMNVSTLELGDSALYLCASSRNRRDRGTETQYFGPGTRLLVL.

The CDR3 DNA reads TGTGCCATCAGTGAGTCTAAGAGGGGAGACACCGGGGAGCTGTTTTTT. Amino acids: CAISESKRGDTGELFF. The rearrangement joins TRBV10-3 to TRBJ2-2; D may be TRBD1 or TRBD2 (5 bases each). Deletions cut 0 bases from V and 3 bases from J, with 11 bases between. CDR1 is ENHRY, CDR2 SYGVKD, per germline. This CDR3 is built from 16 residues.

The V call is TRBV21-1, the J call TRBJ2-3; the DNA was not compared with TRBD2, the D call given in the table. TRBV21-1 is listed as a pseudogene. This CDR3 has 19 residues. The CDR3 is CASSNSGKVAGLSTDTQYF. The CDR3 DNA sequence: TGTGCCAGCAGCAATTCGGGTAAGGTAGCGGGATTGAGCACAGATACGCAGTATTTT.

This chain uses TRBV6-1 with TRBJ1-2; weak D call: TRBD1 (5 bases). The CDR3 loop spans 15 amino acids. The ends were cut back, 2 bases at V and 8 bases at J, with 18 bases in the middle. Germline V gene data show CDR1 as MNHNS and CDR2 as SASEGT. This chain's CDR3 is CASSEKGRVNGGYTF. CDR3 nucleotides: TGTGCCAGCAGTGAAAAAGGCAGGGTAAATGGGGGCTACACCTTC.

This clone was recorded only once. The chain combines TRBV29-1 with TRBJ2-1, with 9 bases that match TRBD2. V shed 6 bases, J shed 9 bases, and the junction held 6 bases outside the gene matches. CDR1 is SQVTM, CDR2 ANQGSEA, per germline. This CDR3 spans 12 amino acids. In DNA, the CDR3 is TGCAGCGTCGGCGGGAGGGTCATTGAGCAGTTCTTC. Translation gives CSVGGRVIEQFF.

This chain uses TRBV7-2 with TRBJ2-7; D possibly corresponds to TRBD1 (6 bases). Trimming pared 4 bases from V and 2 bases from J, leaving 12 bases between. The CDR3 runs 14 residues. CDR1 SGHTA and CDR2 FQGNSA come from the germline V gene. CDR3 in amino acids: CASSYLRGTYEQYF. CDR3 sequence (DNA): TGTGCCAGCAGCTACCTAAGGGGGACCTACGAGCAGTACTTC.

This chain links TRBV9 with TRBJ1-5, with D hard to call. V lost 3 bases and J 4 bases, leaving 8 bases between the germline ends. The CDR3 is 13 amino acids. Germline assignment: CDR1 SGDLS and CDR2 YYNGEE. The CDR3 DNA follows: TGTGCCAGCAGCGAAACCCTTAATCAGCCCCAGCATTTT. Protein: CASSETLNQPQHF.

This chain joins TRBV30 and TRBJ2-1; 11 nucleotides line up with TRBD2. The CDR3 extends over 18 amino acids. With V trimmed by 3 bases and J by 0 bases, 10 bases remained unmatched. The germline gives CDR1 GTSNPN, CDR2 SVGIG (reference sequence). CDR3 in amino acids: CAWSGTSGQLSSYNEQFF. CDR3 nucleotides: TGTGCCTGGAGCGGGACTAGCGGACAACTCAGCTCCTACAATGAGCAGTTCTTC.

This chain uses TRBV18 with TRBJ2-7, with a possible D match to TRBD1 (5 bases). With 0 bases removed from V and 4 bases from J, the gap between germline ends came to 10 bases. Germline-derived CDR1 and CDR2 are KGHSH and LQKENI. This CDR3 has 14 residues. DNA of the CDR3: TGTGCCAGCTCACCACCCTCAGGACATTACGAGCAGTACTTC. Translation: CASSPPSGHYEQYF.

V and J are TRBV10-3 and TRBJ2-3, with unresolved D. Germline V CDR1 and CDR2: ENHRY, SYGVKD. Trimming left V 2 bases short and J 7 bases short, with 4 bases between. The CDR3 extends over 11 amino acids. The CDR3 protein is CAISEVHTQYF. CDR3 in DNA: TGTGCCATCAGTGAGGTTCATACGCAGTATTTT.

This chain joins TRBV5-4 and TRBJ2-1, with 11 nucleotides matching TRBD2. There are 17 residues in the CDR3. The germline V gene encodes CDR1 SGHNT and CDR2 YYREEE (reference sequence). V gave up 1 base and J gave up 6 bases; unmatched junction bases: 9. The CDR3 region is CASSLPGLADGANEQFF. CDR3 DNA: TGTGCCAGCAGCTTGCCGGGACTAGCGGATGGAGCCAATGAGCAGTTCTTC.

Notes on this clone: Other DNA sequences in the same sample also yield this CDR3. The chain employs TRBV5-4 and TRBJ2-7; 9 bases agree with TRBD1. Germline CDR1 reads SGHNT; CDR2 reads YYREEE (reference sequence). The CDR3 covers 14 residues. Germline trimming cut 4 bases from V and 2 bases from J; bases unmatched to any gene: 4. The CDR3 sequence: CASSLRDRAYEQYF. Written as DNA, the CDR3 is TGTGCCAGCAGCCTGAGGGACAGGGCCTACGAGCAGTACTTC.

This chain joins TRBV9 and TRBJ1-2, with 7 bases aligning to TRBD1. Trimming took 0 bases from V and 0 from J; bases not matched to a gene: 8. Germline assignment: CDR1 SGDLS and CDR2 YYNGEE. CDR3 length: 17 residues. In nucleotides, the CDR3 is TGTGCCAGCAGCGTAGTCCCAGGGGGTCCCACTAACTATGGCTACACCTTC. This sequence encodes CASSVVPGGPTNYGYTF.

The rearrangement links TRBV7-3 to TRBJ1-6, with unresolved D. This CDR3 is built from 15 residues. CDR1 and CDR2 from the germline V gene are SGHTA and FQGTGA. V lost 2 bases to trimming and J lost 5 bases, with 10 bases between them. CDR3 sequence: CASSLPPPNNSPLHF. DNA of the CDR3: TGTGCCAGCAGCTTACCCCCTCCGAATAATTCACCCCTCCACTTT.

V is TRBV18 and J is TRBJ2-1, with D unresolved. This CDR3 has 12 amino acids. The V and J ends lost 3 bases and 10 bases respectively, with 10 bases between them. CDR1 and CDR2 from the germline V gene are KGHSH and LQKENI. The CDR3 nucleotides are TGTGCCAGCTCACCGAATATGGAGGAGCAGTTCTTC. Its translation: CASSPNMEEQFF. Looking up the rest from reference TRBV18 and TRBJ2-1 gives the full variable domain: NAGVMQNPRHLVRRRGQEARLRCSPMKGHSHVYWYRQLPEEGLKFMVYLQKENIIDESGMPKERFSAEFPKEGPSILRIQQVVRGDSAAYFCASSPNMEEQFFGPGTRLTVL.

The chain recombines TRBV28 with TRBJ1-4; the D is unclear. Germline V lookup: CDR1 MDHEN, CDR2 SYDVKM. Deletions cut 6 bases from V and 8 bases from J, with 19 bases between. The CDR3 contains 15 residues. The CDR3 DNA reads TGTGCCAGCAGCTCCCCGACGGGAAAGAACGAAAAACTGTTTTTT. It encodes CASSSPTGKNEKLFF.

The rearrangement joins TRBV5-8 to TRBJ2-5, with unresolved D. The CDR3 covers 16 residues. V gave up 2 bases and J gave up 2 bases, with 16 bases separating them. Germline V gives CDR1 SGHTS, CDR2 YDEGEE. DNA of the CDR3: TGTGCCAGCAGCTTAGTAGGCGTTCTCCCGCAAGAGACCCAGTACTTC. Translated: CASSLVGVLPQETQYF.

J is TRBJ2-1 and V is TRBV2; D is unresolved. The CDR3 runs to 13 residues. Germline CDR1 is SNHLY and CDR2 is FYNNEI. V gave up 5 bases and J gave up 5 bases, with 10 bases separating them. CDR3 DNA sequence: TGTGCCAGCAGTTGGCTAGGTAACAATGAGCAGTTCTTC. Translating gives CASSWLGNNEQFF.

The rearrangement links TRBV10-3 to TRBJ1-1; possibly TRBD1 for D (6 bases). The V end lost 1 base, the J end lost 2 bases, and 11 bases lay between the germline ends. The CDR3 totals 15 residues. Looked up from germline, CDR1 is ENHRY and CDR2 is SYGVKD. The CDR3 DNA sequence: TGTGCCATCAGTGAGTTTGGACAGAAAAACACTGAAGCTTTCTTT. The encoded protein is CAISEFGQKNTEAFF.

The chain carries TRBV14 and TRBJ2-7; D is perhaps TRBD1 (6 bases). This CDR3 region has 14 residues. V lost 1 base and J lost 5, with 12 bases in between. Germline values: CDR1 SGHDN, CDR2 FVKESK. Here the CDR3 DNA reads TGTGCCAGCAGCCAAGGAGCCAGGGGCAACGAGCAGTACTTC. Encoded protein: CASSQGARGNEQYF. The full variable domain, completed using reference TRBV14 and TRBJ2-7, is EAGVTQFPSHSVIEKGQTVTLRCDPISGHDNLYWYRRVMGKEIKFLLHFVKESKQDESGMPNNRFLAERTGGTYSTLKVQPAELEDSGVYFCASSQGARGNEQYFGPGTRLTVT.

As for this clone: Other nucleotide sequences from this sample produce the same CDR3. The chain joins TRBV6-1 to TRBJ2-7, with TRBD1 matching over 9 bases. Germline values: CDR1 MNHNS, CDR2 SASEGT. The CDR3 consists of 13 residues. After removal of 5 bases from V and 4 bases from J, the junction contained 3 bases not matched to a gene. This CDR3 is CASSWDRVYEQYF. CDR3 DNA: TGTGCCAGCAGTTGGGACAGGGTGTACGAGCAGTACTTC.

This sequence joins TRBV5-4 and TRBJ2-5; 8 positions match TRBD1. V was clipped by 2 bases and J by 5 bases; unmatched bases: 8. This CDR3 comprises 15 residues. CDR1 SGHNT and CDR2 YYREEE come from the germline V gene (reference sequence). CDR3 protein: CASSLRQGMGETQYF. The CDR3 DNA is TGTGCCAGCAGCTTACGACAGGGGATGGGGGAGACCCAGTACTTC.

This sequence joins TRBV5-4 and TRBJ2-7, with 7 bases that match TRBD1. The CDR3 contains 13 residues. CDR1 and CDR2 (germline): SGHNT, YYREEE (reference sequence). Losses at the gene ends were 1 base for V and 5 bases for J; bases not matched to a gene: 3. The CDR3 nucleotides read TGTGCCAGCAGCTTGCTAACAGGGGACGAGCAGTACTTC. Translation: CASSLLTGDEQYF.

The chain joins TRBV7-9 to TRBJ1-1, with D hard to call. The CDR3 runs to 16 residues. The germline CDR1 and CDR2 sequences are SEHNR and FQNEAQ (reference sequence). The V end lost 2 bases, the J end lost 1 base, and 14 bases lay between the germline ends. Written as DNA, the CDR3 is TGTGCCAGCAGCTTAACGGCTCTTAGGAGGAACACTGAAGCTTTCTTT. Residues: CASSLTALRRNTEAFF.

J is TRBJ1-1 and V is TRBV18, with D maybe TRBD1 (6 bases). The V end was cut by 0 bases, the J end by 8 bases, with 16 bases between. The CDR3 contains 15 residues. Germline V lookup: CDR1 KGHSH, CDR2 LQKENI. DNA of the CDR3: TGTGCCAGCTCACCACCGACTACAGGGACTATAGAAGCTTTCTTT. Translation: CASSPPTTGTIEAFF.

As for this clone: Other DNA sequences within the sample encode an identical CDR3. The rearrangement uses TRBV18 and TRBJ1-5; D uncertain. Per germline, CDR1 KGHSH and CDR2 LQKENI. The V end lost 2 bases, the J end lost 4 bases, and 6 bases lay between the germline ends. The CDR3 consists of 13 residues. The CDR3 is CASSPSRNQPQHF. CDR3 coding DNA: TGTGCCAGCTCACCAAGTAGAAATCAGCCCCAGCATTTT.